These T cell receptor beta chains were read from a single sample in a study of blood T cell repertoires in COVID-19. TCRdb's copy holds only in-frame clones and misses some; the assay was immunoSEQ multiplex PCR. Among some 74,000 clones listed, roughly four fifths were seen once. Sequenced input: peripheral blood. Receptors originate from a man aged 65 to 85 with active or convalescent COVID-19. Both conserved end residues are part of each CDR3. The order of the fields is CDR3 protein, CDR3 DNA, J gene, clone size, V gene, D gene. The D gene is left open where the match is weak. Some rows have no size entry. The others give once, few or many, or a class for an expanded clone.

cdr3_aa: CASPPAGTARMGEQFF; cdr3_nt: TGTGCCAGTCCCCCGGCCGGGACAGCCCGCATGGGTGAGCAGTTCTTC; j_call: TRBJ2-1; clone_size: .; v_call: TRBV2; d_call: TRBD1
cdr3_aa: CATSRQGDSPLHF; cdr3_nt: TGTGCCACTTCAAGACAAGGCGATTCACCCCTCCACTTT; j_call: TRBJ1-6; clone_size: .; v_call: TRBV11-2; d_call: .
cdr3_aa: CASSYSRSGNSPLHF; cdr3_nt: TGTGCCAGCAGTTACTCGAGATCGGGGAATTCACCCCTCCACTTT; j_call: TRBJ1-6; clone_size: few; v_call: TRBV6-5; d_call: .
cdr3_aa: CASSLAGDARGDTQYF; cdr3_nt: TGTGCCAGCAGCCTAGCCGGGGACGCGCGGGGAGATACGCAGTATTTT; j_call: TRBJ2-3; clone_size: .; v_call: TRBV5-4; d_call: .
cdr3_aa: CASSILGGQVRGYGYTF; cdr3_nt: TGTGCCAGTAGTATACTAGGGGGACAAGTGAGGGGCTATGGCTACACCTTC; j_call: TRBJ1-2; clone_size: .; v_call: TRBV19; d_call: .
cdr3_aa: CAWSRGTGGEYEQYF; cdr3_nt: TGTGCCTGGAGTCGTGGGACAGGGGGCGAGTACGAGCAGTACTTC; j_call: TRBJ2-7; clone_size: .; v_call: TRBV30; d_call: TRBD1
cdr3_aa: CASRFAGEGSLHF; cdr3_nt: TGTGCCAGCAGATTTGCAGGGGAAGGGTCCCTCCACTTT; j_call: TRBJ1-6; clone_size: .; v_call: TRBV12-3/TRBV12-4; d_call: .
cdr3_aa: CASSLGLGRGNTIYF; cdr3_nt: TGTGCCAGCAGTTTAGGACTGGGCCGAGGAAACACCATATATTTT; j_call: TRBJ1-3; clone_size: .; v_call: TRBV27; d_call: .
cdr3_aa: CASSQDLRTNTGELFF; cdr3_nt: TGTGCCAGCAGCCAAGATCTCAGAACGAACACCGGGGAGCTGTTTTTT; j_call: TRBJ2-2; clone_size: many; v_call: TRBV4-2; d_call: .
cdr3_aa: CASSRGQGVVYEQYF; cdr3_nt: TGCGCCAGCAGCCGCGGACAGGGGGTTGTCTACGAGCAGTACTTC; j_call: TRBJ2-7; clone_size: .; v_call: TRBV4-1; d_call: TRBD1
cdr3_aa: CASSFLEGLANTGELFF; cdr3_nt: TGTGCCAGCAGCTTCCTCGAGGGCCTCGCGAACACCGGGGAGCTGTTTTTT; j_call: TRBJ2-2; clone_size: .; v_call: TRBV5-6; d_call: .
cdr3_aa: CATSRGTGVSNQPQHF; cdr3_nt: TGTGCCACCAGCAGAGGGACAGGGGTTAGCAATCAGCCCCAGCATTTT; j_call: TRBJ1-5; clone_size: few; v_call: TRBV15; d_call: TRBD1
cdr3_aa: CATWKRSGNQPQHF; cdr3_nt: TGTGCCACCTGGAAGAGGTCGGGCAATCAGCCCCAGCATTTT; j_call: TRBJ1-5; clone_size: .; v_call: TRBV24-1; d_call: .
cdr3_aa: CAWAPQGVESTEAFF; cdr3_nt: TGTGCCTGGGCGCCCCAGGGTGTGGAGAGCACTGAAGCTTTCTTT; j_call: TRBJ1-1; clone_size: .; v_call: TRBV30; d_call: .
cdr3_aa: CASSQIITTAHEKLFF; cdr3_nt: TGCGCCAGCAGCCAAATTATCACTACGGCCCACGAAAAACTGTTTTTT; j_call: TRBJ1-4; clone_size: .; v_call: TRBV4-1; d_call: .
cdr3_aa: CASSLKPGGTQFF; cdr3_nt: TGTGCCAGCAGCCTAAAACCCGGGGGTACGCAGTTCTTC; j_call: TRBJ2-1; clone_size: .; v_call: TRBV6-5; d_call: .
cdr3_aa: CASNSQGLNSPLHF; cdr3_nt: TGTGCCAGCAACTCCCAGGGTCTTAATTCACCCCTCCACTTT; j_call: TRBJ1-6; clone_size: few; v_call: TRBV6-5; d_call: .
cdr3_aa: CSVSGTGRVSDYEQYF; cdr3_nt: TGCAGCGTTTCAGGGACAGGGAGGGTATCTGACTACGAGCAGTACTTC; j_call: TRBJ2-7; clone_size: .; v_call: TRBV29-1; d_call: TRBD1
cdr3_aa: CASSLPGTDTQYF; cdr3_nt: TGTGCCAGCAGCTTACCAGGGACAGATACGCAGTATTTT; j_call: TRBJ2-3; clone_size: .; v_call: TRBV27; d_call: .
cdr3_aa: CASSLISGQGSYEQYF; cdr3_nt: TGCGCCAGCAGCTTGATTAGTGGACAAGGCTCCTACGAGCAGTACTTC; j_call: TRBJ2-7; clone_size: .; v_call: TRBV5-1; d_call: .
cdr3_aa: CATSDSWADSSYNQPQHF; cdr3_nt: TGTGCCACCAGTGATTCTTGGGCCGACAGTTCATACAATCAGCCCCAGCATTTT; j_call: TRBJ1-5; clone_size: .; v_call: TRBV24-1; d_call: .
cdr3_aa: CASSFLEGSAFF; cdr3_nt: TGTGCCAGCAGCTTTCTAGAGGGCTCGGCTTTCTTT; j_call: TRBJ1-1; clone_size: .; v_call: TRBV5-5; d_call: .
cdr3_aa: CASSVERGILEQYF; cdr3_nt: TGTGCCAGCAGCGTGGAGAGGGGGATCCTCGAGCAGTACTTC; j_call: TRBJ2-7; clone_size: .; v_call: TRBV6-6; d_call: .
cdr3_aa: CASSQDPTSEETQYF; cdr3_nt: TGTGCCAGCAGCCAAGACCCCACTAGCGAAGAGACCCAGTACTTC; j_call: TRBJ2-5; clone_size: .; v_call: TRBV3-1/TRBV3-2; d_call: TRBD2
cdr3_aa: CASSFLAPEGYTF; cdr3_nt: TGTGCCAGCAGTTTCTTAGCTCCGGAAGGCTACACCTTC; j_call: TRBJ1-2; clone_size: .; v_call: TRBV28; d_call: .
cdr3_aa: CASRGNEAIYF; cdr3_nt: TGTGCCAGCAGAGGCAATGAGGCCATATATTTT; j_call: TRBJ1-3; clone_size: .; v_call: TRBV7-6; d_call: .